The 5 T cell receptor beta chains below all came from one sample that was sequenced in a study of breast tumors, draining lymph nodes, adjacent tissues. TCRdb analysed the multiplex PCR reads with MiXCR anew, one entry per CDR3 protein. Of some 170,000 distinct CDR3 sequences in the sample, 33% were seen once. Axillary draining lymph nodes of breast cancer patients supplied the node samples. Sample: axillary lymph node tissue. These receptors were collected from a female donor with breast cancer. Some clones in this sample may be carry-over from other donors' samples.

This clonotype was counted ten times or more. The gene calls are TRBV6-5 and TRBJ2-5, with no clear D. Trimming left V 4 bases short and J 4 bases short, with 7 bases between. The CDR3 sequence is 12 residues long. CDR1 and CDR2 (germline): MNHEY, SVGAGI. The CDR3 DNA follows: TGTGCCAGCAGTTTTTTCGGAGAGACCCAGTACTTC. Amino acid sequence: CASSFFGETQYF.

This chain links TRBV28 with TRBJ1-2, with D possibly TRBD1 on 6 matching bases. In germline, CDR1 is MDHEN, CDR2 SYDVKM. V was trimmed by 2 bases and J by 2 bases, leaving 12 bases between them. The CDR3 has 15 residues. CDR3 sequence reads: CASSLGGGANYGYTF. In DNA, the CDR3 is TGTGCCAGCAGTTTAGGGGGGGGCGCGAACTATGGCTACACCTTC.

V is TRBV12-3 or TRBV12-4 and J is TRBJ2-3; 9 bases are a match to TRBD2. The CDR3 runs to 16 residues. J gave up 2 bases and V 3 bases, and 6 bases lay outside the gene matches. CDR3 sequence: CASSLIAGEFTDTQYF. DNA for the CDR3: TGTGCCAGCAGTTTGATAGCGGGGGAGTTCACAGATACGCAGTATTTT.

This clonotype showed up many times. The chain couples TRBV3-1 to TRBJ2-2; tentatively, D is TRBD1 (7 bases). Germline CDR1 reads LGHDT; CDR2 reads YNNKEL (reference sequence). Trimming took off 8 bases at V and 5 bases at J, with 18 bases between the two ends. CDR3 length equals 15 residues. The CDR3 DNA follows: TGTGCCAGCCTACAAGCAGGGGGGATAACCGGGGAGCTGTTTTTT. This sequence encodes CASLQAGGITGELFF.

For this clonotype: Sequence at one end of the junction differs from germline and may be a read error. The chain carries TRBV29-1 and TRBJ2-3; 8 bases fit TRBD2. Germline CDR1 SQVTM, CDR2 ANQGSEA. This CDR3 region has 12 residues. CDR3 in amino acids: CSQARTSYTQCF. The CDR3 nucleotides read TGCAGCCAAGCCCGGACTAGCTATACGCAGTGTTTT.